The 26 T cell receptor beta chains reported below all come from one sample, sequenced in a study of CD8+CD57+ T cells in acquired aplastic anemia. Profiling that covered TCR beta VDJ and CDR3 relied on genomic DNA as its template. TCRdb re-derived calls from the reads in MiXCR, one entry per CDR3 protein. The table records some 280,000 distinct CDR3 sequences, approximately 55% of them present only once. Material for sequencing was sorted CD4+, CD8+, or CD8+CD57+ T cells (not recorded which) from PBMCs. The receptors come from a human donor with severe aplastic anemia or a healthy control (not recorded which).

This chain joins TRBV19 and TRBJ1-6, with no clear D. Trimming pared 10 bases from V and 3 bases from J, leaving 10 bases between. Germline CDR1 is LNHDA and CDR2 is SQIVND (reference sequence). The CDR3 runs 13 residues. CDR3 protein: CATEADYNSPLHF. Here the CDR3 DNA reads TGTGCCACCGAAGCAGACTATAATTCACCCCTCCACTTT.

The chain links TRBV7-6 to TRBJ2-3; no definite D call. V lost 5 bases and J lost 8, with 17 bases in between. The CDR3 is 14 amino acids. Germline loops: CDR1 SGHVS, CDR2 FNYEAQ. The CDR3, as DNA: TGTGCCAGCAGCCCAGGATCTAGTGCTGGTACGCAGTATTTT. Translation gives CASSPGSSAGTQYF.

This clonotype was seen more than once but under ten times. CDR3 in amino acids: CASSLAVNEQFF. The CDR3 DNA follows: TGTGCCAGCAGCTTAGCGGTCAATGAGCAGTTCTTC. The gene calls are TRBV7-4 and TRBJ2-1; D gene ambiguous. Trimming took off 0 bases at V and 6 bases at J, with 3 bases between the two ends. This CDR3 comprises 12 residues. The germline V gene encodes CDR1 SGHVT and CDR2 SQSDAQ.

The rearrangement links TRBV20-1 to TRBJ1-4; weak D call: TRBD1 (5 bases). The CDR3 has 11 residues. The V gene lost 3 bases and the J gene lost 7 bases, with 6 bases spanning the gap. The V gene's germline CDR1 is DFQATT and CDR2 SNEGSKA (reference sequence). This CDR3 reads CSARGGEKLFF. CDR3 DNA: TGCAGTGCTAGGGGGGGTGAAAAACTGTTTTTT.

This clonotype was observed once. This chain joins TRBV19 and TRBJ1-1, with unresolved D. The ends were cut back, 6 bases at V and 1 base at J, with 15 bases in the middle. This CDR3 spans 15 amino acids. CDR1 and CDR2 from the germline V gene are LNHDA and SQIVND (reference sequence). CDR3 bases: TGTGCCAGTAGACCCCCCCACTACGCGAACACTGAAGCTTTCTTT. Translated: CASRPPHYANTEAFF. Combining the CDR3 with reference TRBV19 and TRBJ1-1 gives the whole variable domain DGGITQSPKYLFRKEGQNVTLSCEQNLNHDAMYWYRQDPGQGLRLIYYSQIVNDFQKGDIAEGYSVSREKKESFPLTVTSAQKNPTAFYLCASRPPHYANTEAFFGQGTRLTVV.

V usage is TRBV11-1 and J usage is TRBJ1-1; D is unclear. Germline CDR1 reads SGHAT; CDR2 reads FQDESV (reference sequence). V lost 5 bases to trimming and J lost 5 bases, with 12 bases between them. This CDR3 contains 13 residues. CDR3 residues: CASSQEVRTEAFF. Here the CDR3 DNA reads TGTGCCAGCAGCCAAGAAGTCCGGACTGAAGCTTTCTTT.

For the CDR3, the DNA is TGTGCCACCAGCATAGGGGTGGGGTACGAGCAGTACTTC. Amino acids: CATSIGVGYEQYF. The rearrangement uses TRBV15 and TRBJ2-7; D is possibly TRBD1 (5 bases). The germline CDR1 and CDR2 sequences are LNHNV and YYDKDF (reference sequence). Trimming left V 4 bases short and J 4 bases short, with 11 bases between. The CDR3 runs to 13 residues.

Turning to this clonotype: One end of the junction fails to match germline, which may point to a read error. This rearrangement joins TRBV29-1 to TRBJ2-7; D uncertain. The CDR3 loop spans 12 amino acids. CDR1 is SQVTM, CDR2 ANQGSEA, per germline. CDR3 in DNA: TGCAGAGTTGAGAACACGGGCTACGAGCAGTACTTC. Its translation is CRVENTGYEQYF.

This clonotype occurred a few times. The chain has TRBV12-3 or TRBV12-4 and TRBJ1-5; D may be TRBD1 (5 bases). V was pared by 3 bases and J by 4 bases, with 16 bases between. The CDR3 totals 16 residues. Here the CDR3 reads CASSFSGDPSNQPQHF. DNA of the CDR3: TGTGCCAGCAGTTTTTCGGGGGACCCCTCTAATCAGCCCCAGCATTTT.

In its sample, this clonotype was seen many times. The rearrangement joins TRBV3-1 to TRBJ2-5; D ambiguous. CDR3 size: 12 residues. Trimming removed 4 bases at V and 5 bases at J, with 8 bases between. The germline V gene has CDR1 LGHDT and CDR2 YNNKEL (reference sequence). Here the CDR3 DNA reads TGTGCCAGCAGCCCATCGGTGGAGACCCAGTACTTC. Residues: CASSPSVETQYF.

This clonotype was counted at least ten times. V is TRBV6-6 and J is TRBJ1-5; D is unclear. The CDR3 totals 11 residues. Germline values: CDR1 MNHNY, CDR2 SVGAGI (reference sequence). Trimming removed 8 bases from V and 4 bases from J, with 6 bases in between. Here the CDR3 DNA reads TGTGCCAGCGGGGAAAATCAGCCCCAGCATTTT. Its translation is CASGENQPQHF.

The chain is built from TRBV5-4 and TRBJ1-5; D call uncertain. V was cut by 0 bases and J by 0 bases, with 7 bases left in between. Germline CDR1 reads SGHNT; CDR2 reads YYREEE (reference sequence). The CDR3 is 15 residues long. In DNA form, the CDR3 reads TGTGCCAGCAGCTTGGCACCAGTTAGCAATCAGCCCCAGCATTTT. Translation: CASSLAPVSNQPQHF.

This clonotype was observed once. This may be a read error, as it is one base from a much larger clone. The rearrangement joins TRBV7-9 to TRBJ2-5, with D possibly matching TRBD2 (6 bases). CDR1 SEHNR and CDR2 FQNEAQ come from the germline V gene (reference sequence). This CDR3 contains 14 residues. In DNA, the CDR3 is TGTGCCACCAGCTTAGTGGCGGGGCAAGAGACCCAGTACTTC. Residues: CATSLVAGQETQYF. The whole variable domain, remainder taken from reference TRBV7-9 and TRBJ2-5, is DTGVSQNPRHKITKRGQNVTFRCDPISEHNRLYWYRQTLGQGPEFLTYFQNEAQLEKSRLLSDRFSAERPKGSFSTLEIQRTEQGDSAMYLCATSLVAGQETQYFGPGTRLLVL.

This clonotype was observed many times. The rearrangement links TRBV5-1 to TRBJ1-1; D remains ambiguous. V lost 4 bases and J 8 bases, leaving 18 bases between the germline ends. The CDR3 is 14 residues long. The germline V gene encodes CDR1 SGHRS and CDR2 YFSETQ. CDR3 nucleotides: TGCGCCAGCAGCGGGGAGGCACAGCAACAAGAAGCTTTCTTT. Its protein is CASSGEAQQQEAFF. Supplemented by reference TRBV5-1 and TRBJ1-1, the full variable domain reads KAGVTQTPRYLIKTRGQQVTLSCSPISGHRSVSWYQQTPGQGLQFLFEYFSETQRNKGNFPGRFSGRQFSNSRSEMNVSTLELGDSALYLCASSGEAQQQEAFFGQGTRLTVV.

This chain links TRBV7-8 with TRBJ1-2; D perhaps matches TRBD1 (5 bases). Trimming removed 5 bases at V and 4 bases at J, with 11 bases between. Germline CDR1 SGHVS, CDR2 FQNEAQ. The CDR3 contains 13 residues. The CDR3 nucleotides are TGTGCCAGCAGCCCTTGGGACCTCTATGGCTACACCTTC. This codes for CASSPWDLYGYTF.

This clonotype was counted at least ten times. As DNA, the CDR3 is TGCGCCAGCAGCCACGGGACGGTTGGTTCACCCCTCCACTTT. Translating gives CASSHGTVGSPLHF. The chain couples TRBV5-1 to TRBJ1-6, with D possibly matching TRBD1 (5 bases). The V end lost 4 bases, the J end lost 9 bases, and 14 bases lay between the germline ends. The germline gives CDR1 SGHRS, CDR2 YFSETQ. CDR3 length: 14 amino acids. The full variable domain, its missing parts supplied by reference TRBV5-1 and TRBJ1-6, is KAGVTQTPRYLIKTRGQQVTLSCSPISGHRSVSWYQQTPGQGLQFLFEYFSETQRNKGNFPGRFSGRQFSNSRSEMNVSTLELGDSALYLCASSHGTVGSPLHFGNGTRLTVT.

Concerning this clonotype: A much larger clone differs by one base, so this may be a read error. V and J are TRBV6-2 or TRBV6-3 and TRBJ2-2; D perhaps matches TRBD2 (6 bases). Germline V gene data show CDR1 as MNHEY and CDR2 as SVGEGT. The CDR3 sequence is 13 residues long. CDR3 nucleotide sequence: TGTGCCAGCAGTCAAGGGACGTCCGGGGGGCTGTTTTTT. As protein: CASSQGTSGGLFF.

This clonotype came up many times. The rearrangement joins TRBV27 to TRBJ1-2; perhaps TRBD1 as D (5 bases). Between the trimmed V and J ends, which lost 4 bases and 6 bases, there was a span of 15 bases. The CDR3 length is 14 residues. Germline CDR1 reads MNHEY; CDR2 reads SMNVEV (reference sequence). The CDR3 DNA reads TGTGCCAGCAGTTCCCGGGACGGTCTTAATGGCTACACCTTC. Encoded protein: CASSSRDGLNGYTF.

V is TRBV2 and J is TRBJ1-1; 7 nucleotides agree with TRBD1. V was clipped by 6 bases and J by 0 bases; unmatched bases: 16. Looked up from germline, CDR1 is SNHLY and CDR2 is FYNNEI. This CDR3 region has 18 residues. CDR3 amino acids: CASSPTTGAYSLNTEAFF. CDR3 coding DNA: TGTGCCAGCAGCCCTACAACAGGGGCTTACTCACTGAACACTGAAGCTTTCTTT.

This clonotype was seen repeatedly, ten times or more. A much larger clone differs by one base, so this may be a read error. The chain recombines TRBV7-8 with TRBJ1-6; D remains unclear. This CDR3 contains 14 residues. Looked up from germline, CDR1 is SGHVS and CDR2 is FQNEAQ. The DNA for the CDR3 is TGTGCCAGCAGCTTAAACGCGGGCGACACACCCCTCCGCTTT. Its translation: CASSLNAGDTPLRF.

In its sample, this clonotype was seen many times. This chain links TRBV20-1 with TRBJ1-5, with 8 nucleotides matching TRBD1. The CDR3 runs to 13 residues. Unmatched junction bases numbered 6, after V lost 6 bases and J lost 5 bases. Germline V CDR1 and CDR2: DFQATT, SNEGSKA (reference sequence). The CDR3 is CSATGQGDQPQHF. The CDR3 coding sequence is TGCAGTGCGACCGGACAGGGAGATCAGCCCCAGCATTTT.

This chain uses TRBV7-6 with TRBJ2-7; 8 nucleotides line up with TRBD1. V trimming: 4 bases; J trimming: 4 bases; junction bases outside the gene matches: 12. This CDR3 is built from 16 residues. The germline V gene encodes CDR1 SGHVS and CDR2 FNYEAQ. CDR3 in amino acids: CASSSGKQGAPYEQYF. For the CDR3, the DNA is TGTGCCAGCAGCTCCGGGAAGCAGGGGGCCCCGTACGAGCAGTACTTC.

This clonotype was observed many times. V usage is TRBV20-1 and J usage is TRBJ2-5, with D unclear. Germline-derived CDR1 and CDR2 are DFQATT and SNEGSKA (reference sequence). This CDR3 has 12 residues. V gave up 5 bases and J gave up 2 bases, with 9 bases separating them. The CDR3 loop reads CSAGRGQETQYF. The CDR3 DNA follows: TGCAGTGCTGGGCGTGGGCAAGAGACCCAGTACTTC.

This clonotype was counted at least ten times. This chain links TRBV6-5 with TRBJ2-2, with 8 bases that match TRBD1. J gave up 2 bases and V 0 bases, and 2 bases lay outside the gene matches. The CDR3 covers 16 residues. Germline lookup yields CDR1 MNHEY and CDR2 SVGAGI. The CDR3 region has the DNA TGTGCCAGCAGTTACTCGACAGGGGCTAACACCGGGGAGCTGTTTTTT. As protein: CASSYSTGANTGELFF.

Ten or more counts support this clonotype. The CDR3 spells CASSLPGGTGELFF. CDR3 nucleotides: TGTGCCAGCAGTCTCCCCGGGGGTACCGGGGAGCTGTTTTTT. The J gene is TRBJ2-2, the V gene TRBV6-5, with a tentative D call TRBD2 (6 bases). The CDR3 runs to 14 residues. CDR1 is MNHEY and CDR2 is SVGAGI in the germline V gene. V was clipped by 5 bases and J by 5 bases, with 12 bases between them.

This clonotype showed up just a few times. The chain carries TRBV5-1 and TRBJ2-5; D gene unclear. Germline values: CDR1 SGHRS, CDR2 YFSETQ. CDR3 length equals 13 residues. The V and J ends lost 2 bases and 1 base respectively, with 6 bases between them. The CDR3 nucleotides read TGCGCCAGCAGCTTATCCCTCCAAGAGACCCAGTACTTC. Encoded protein: CASSLSLQETQYF.